Listed here are 25 T cell receptor beta chains from one sample, sequenced in a study of a mutant IDH1 vaccine in newly diagnosed glioma. Time point of the sample: baseline, week 1 (first vaccination visit). The treatment here: pre-vaccination baseline after standard-of-care therapy. The repertoire was sequenced with immunoSEQ multiplex PCR; TCRdb's copy has only in-frame clones and lacks some. This sample carries around 100,000 clones, roughly 82% of them seen once, and the ten largest clones take 5.3%. The specimen comprised PBMCs, sampled from a glioma patient treated with radiotherapy, temozolomide or both. Source of these receptors: a man aged 40-50 years with glioma. Some clones in this sample may be carry-over from other donors' samples.

This clone showed up many times. This sequence joins TRBV19 and TRBJ1-1, with 11 bases identical to TRBD1. This CDR3 is built from 13 residues. The V gene end was trimmed by 5 bases and the J gene end by 8 bases; junction bases not matched to a gene: 4. Germline CDR1 is LNHDA and CDR2 is SQIVND (reference sequence). The CDR3 coding sequence is TGTGCCAGTAGTTGGACAGGGGGCGCGGAAGCTTTCTTT. It codes for CASSWTGGAEAFF. Based on the CDR3 plus reference TRBV19 and TRBJ1-1, the full variable domain is DGGITQSPKYLFRKEGQNVTLSCEQNLNHDAMYWYRQDPGQGLRLIYYSQIVNDFQKGDIAEGYSVSREKKESFPLTVTSAQKNPTAFYLCASSWTGGAEAFFGQGTRLTVV.

The chain is built from TRBV11-3 and TRBJ2-1; TRBD2 aligns across 9 bases. Germline V lookup: CDR1 SGHNT, CDR2 YENEEA. The CDR3 is 15 amino acids. V trimming: 2 bases; J trimming: 10 bases; junction bases outside the gene matches: 9. CDR3 sequence reads: CASSLRGGGAGEQFF. For the CDR3, the DNA is TGTGCCAGCAGCTTAAGAGGCGGGGGGGCCGGGGAGCAGTTCTTC.

The chain carries TRBV7-9 and TRBJ1-1; 10 bases line up with TRBD1. This CDR3 is built from 16 residues. CDR1 SEHNR and CDR2 FQNEAQ come from the germline V gene (reference sequence). V trimming: 2 bases; J trimming: 6 bases; junction bases outside the gene matches: 9. The CDR3 DNA reads TGTGCCAGCAGCTTAACGGACAGGGGGGTATTCGCTGAAGCTTTCTTT. Translating gives CASSLTDRGVFAEAFF.

The chain combines TRBV6-5 with TRBJ2-3; TRBD2 aligns across 7 bases. J was trimmed by 3 bases and V by 2 bases; bases with no gene match: 5. The CDR3 loop spans 15 amino acids. Looked up from germline, CDR1 is MNHEY and CDR2 is SVGAGI. The CDR3 DNA sequence: TGTGCCAGCAGTTACCAGCGGGGAGCGACAGATACGCAGTATTTT. It translates to CASSYQRGATDTQYF.

This clone has only a few counts. The chain is built from TRBV18 and TRBJ1-6, with no clear D. Germline CDR1 and CDR2: KGHSH and LQKENI. CDR3 length: 14 residues. Deletions cut 4 bases from V and 5 bases from J, with 9 bases between. CDR3 DNA: TGTGCCAGCTCACTAACAGAAAATAATTCACCCCTCCACTTT. Translated, it gives CASSLTENNSPLHF. Full variable domain (rest looked up from reference TRBV18 and TRBJ1-6): NAGVMQNPRHLVRRRGQEARLRCSPMKGHSHVYWYRQLPEEGLKFMVYLQKENIIDESGMPKERFSAEFPKEGPSILRIQQVVRGDSAAYFCASSLTENNSPLHFGNGTRLTVT.

This clone showed up just once. The chain combines TRBV30 with TRBJ2-2; 8 positions match TRBD1. The CDR3 runs 14 residues. Unmatched junction bases numbered 3, after V lost 5 bases and J lost 1 base. Germline-derived CDR1 and CDR2 are GTSNPN and SVGIG (reference sequence). The CDR3 coding sequence is TGTGCCTGGTCCGGGACAGGGAACACCGGGGAGCTGTTTTTT. This codes for CAWSGTGNTGELFF.

The chain couples TRBV6-1 to TRBJ1-1; weak D call: TRBD1 (6 bases). With 6 bases removed from V and 5 bases from J, the gap between germline ends came to 13 bases. This CDR3 spans 13 amino acids. Germline-derived CDR1 and CDR2 are MNHNS and SASEGT. In nucleotides, the CDR3 is TGTGCCAGCAGCATAACAGGGTTGACTGAAGCTTTCTTT. As protein: CASSITGLTEAFF.

The genes are TRBV30 and TRBJ2-1; D unclear. CDR1 and CDR2 from the germline V gene are GTSNPN and SVGIG (reference sequence). The V gene lost 1 base and the J gene lost 7 bases, with 8 bases spanning the gap. CDR3 length equals 12 residues. Here the CDR3 reads CAWSERLNEQFF. CDR3 in DNA: TGTGCCTGGAGTGAACGGCTGAATGAGCAGTTCTTC.

The chain has TRBV4-1 and TRBJ2-3; tentatively, D is TRBD1 or TRBD2 (5 bases each). The CDR3 runs 12 residues. Germline CDR1 and CDR2: MGHRA and YSYEKL. Trimming left V 3 bases short and J 8 bases short, with 9 bases between. CDR3 residues: CASSQGTATQYF. The CDR3 DNA reads TGCGCCAGCAGCCAGGGGACCGCTACGCAGTATTTT.

The rearrangement uses TRBV6-5 and TRBJ2-7; 9 bases align to TRBD1. CDR1 and CDR2 (germline): MNHEY, SVGAGI. The ends lost 2 bases at V and 6 bases at J; junction bases unmatched: 8. The CDR3 runs to 15 residues. The CDR3 nucleotides read TGTGCCAGCAGTTACAGGGGGACAGGGCCTATCGAGCAGTACTTC. Translated: CASSYRGTGPIEQYF.

This clone was seen once. The genes are TRBV28 and TRBJ1-2, with D maybe TRBD1 (6 bases). The CDR3 extends over 14 amino acids. Trimming pared 7 bases from V and 8 bases from J, leaving 20 bases between. Germline CDR1 is MDHEN and CDR2 is SYDVKM. CDR3 coding DNA: TGTGCCAGCACCCTGTCAGGGGCCTTGAGGGGCTACACCTTC. Its translation is CASTLSGALRGYTF.

CDR3 bases: TGCGCCAGCAGCCAAGGCCGGGACAGGGTTTCGGGTGGCTACACCTTC. It specifies CASSQGRDRVSGGYTF. The chain employs TRBV4-1 and TRBJ1-2, with 9 bases aligning to TRBD1. This CDR3 is 16 amino acids long. Germline lookup yields CDR1 MGHRA and CDR2 YSYEKL. The ends lost 1 base at V and 7 bases at J; junction bases unmatched: 10.

This clone was counted a single time. The CDR3, as DNA: TGTGCCAGCAGCTTAGAAGGGGCTGGGAATGAGCAGTTCTTC. Translated, it gives CASSLEGAGNEQFF. The chain employs TRBV11-3 and TRBJ2-1; D is possibly TRBD1 (5 bases). Germline-derived CDR1 and CDR2 are SGHNT and YENEEA. This CDR3 comprises 14 residues. Trimming removed 0 bases at V and 7 bases at J, with 10 bases between.

The V and J genes are TRBV5-1 and TRBJ2-2; the match to TRBD1 covers 8 bases. CDR1 SGHRS and CDR2 YFSETQ come from the germline V gene. There are 14 residues in the CDR3. V gave up 3 bases and J gave up 6 bases; unmatched junction bases: 4. DNA of the CDR3: TGCGCCAGCAGCTCAGCAGGGGGCCCCGGGGAGCTGTTTTTT. Translated: CASSSAGGPGELFF.

The V and J genes are TRBV10-2 and TRBJ1-3; D is ambiguous. The CDR3 is 15 residues long. Trimming stripped 2 bases from V and 3 bases from J, with 11 bases between. The germline V gene has CDR1 WSHSY and CDR2 SAAADI. CDR3 in amino acids: CASSEGQVGGNTIYF. The CDR3 nucleotides read TGCGCCAGCAGTGAGGGGCAGGTCGGTGGAAACACCATATATTTT.

This chain links TRBV30 with TRBJ2-7, with 13 bases that match TRBD2. CDR3 size: 13 residues. Looked up from germline, CDR1 is GTSNPN and CDR2 is SVGIG (reference sequence). Trimming removed 4 bases from V and 4 bases from J; junction bases left unmatched: 1. CDR3 loop: CAWMTSGGYEQYF. CDR3 DNA sequence: TGTGCCTGGATGACTAGCGGGGGGTACGAGCAGTACTTC.

This chain's CDR3 is CASAVTSGGGETQYF. The CDR3 nucleotides read TGTGCCAGCGCCGTTACTAGCGGGGGGGGAGAGACCCAGTACTTC. V gene TRBV4-2 combines with J gene TRBJ2-5, with 13 bases that match TRBD2. With V trimmed by 8 bases and J by 4 bases, 7 bases remained unmatched. The V gene's germline CDR1 is LGHNA and CDR2 YNFKEQ. The CDR3 loop spans 15 amino acids.

The genes are TRBV18 and TRBJ2-6; no clear D. The CDR3 spans 17 residues. Germline CDR1 is KGHSH and CDR2 is LQKENI. Trimming pared 4 bases from V and 1 base from J, leaving 14 bases between. CDR3 DNA sequence: TGTGCCAGCTCACGAACGTACGTCGAGTCTGGGGCCAACGTCCTGACTTTC. Translated, it gives CASSRTYVESGANVLTF.

V usage is TRBV7-9 and J usage is TRBJ2-7, with 10 bases that match TRBD1. Germline CDR1 reads SEHNR; CDR2 reads FQNEAQ (reference sequence). The CDR3 is 15 amino acids. V lost 5 bases to trimming and J lost 5 bases; unmatched junction nucleotides: 9. The CDR3 DNA reads as TGTGCCAGCAGCCAACCGGGACAGGGGACCCACGAGCAGTACTTC. It translates to CASSQPGQGTHEQYF.

CDR3 loop: CASSFGLAGGPTDTQYF. The CDR3 DNA is TGTGCCAGCAGTTTTGGACTAGCGGGGGGGCCCACAGATACGCAGTATTTT. The rearrangement links TRBV5-6 to TRBJ2-3, with 15 bases aligning to TRBD2. The V gene end was trimmed by 5 bases and the J gene end by 2 bases; junction bases not matched to a gene: 6. Germline CDR1 is SGHDT and CDR2 is YYEEEE. The CDR3 has 17 residues. The full variable domain, completed using reference TRBV5-6 and TRBJ2-3, is DAGVTQSPTHLIKTRGQQVTLRCSPKSGHDTVSWYQQALGQGPQFIFQYYEEEERQRGNFPDRFSGHQFPNYSSELNVNALLLGDSALYLCASSFGLAGGPTDTQYFGPGTRLTVL.

The V and J genes are TRBV30 and TRBJ2-2; TRBD2 agrees at 7 bases. With V trimmed by 5 bases and J by 7 bases, 13 bases remained unmatched. The germline CDR1 and CDR2 sequences are GTSNPN and SVGIG (reference sequence). The CDR3 is 15 amino acids. CDR3 protein: CAWVAGSRWDGELFF. In DNA form, the CDR3 reads TGTGCCTGGGTAGCGGGTTCGCGTTGGGACGGGGAGCTGTTTTTT. The whole variable domain, remainder taken from reference TRBV30 and TRBJ2-2, is SQTIHQWPATLVQPVGSPLSLECTVEGTSNPNLYWYRQAAGRGLQLLFYSVGIGQISSEVPQNLSASRPQDRQFILSSKKLLLSDSGFYLCAWVAGSRWDGELFFGEGSRLTVL.

This sequence joins TRBV6-5 and TRBJ2-7; 9 nucleotides align to TRBD1. V lost 2 bases and J lost 4; bases outside the gene matches: 6. The CDR3 has 15 residues. Germline V gives CDR1 MNHEY, CDR2 SVGAGI. The CDR3 bases are TGTGCCAGCAGTTACCGCACAGGGGGCAGTTACGAGCAGTACTTC. Its translation is CASSYRTGGSYEQYF.

The gene calls are TRBV5-1 and TRBJ2-5, with 9 positions matching TRBD1. The germline CDR1 and CDR2 sequences are SGHRS and YFSETQ. CDR3 length: 14 amino acids. Losses at the gene ends were 2 bases for V and 5 bases for J; bases not matched to a gene: 4. CDR3 in amino acids: CASSLQGATETQYF. CDR3 DNA sequence: TGCGCCAGCAGCTTACAGGGGGCCACGGAGACCCAGTACTTC.

The chain has TRBV29-1 and TRBJ2-5, with D perhaps given as TRBD1 or TRBD2 (6 bases each). In germline, CDR1 is SQVTM, CDR2 ANQGSEA. The germline V and J ends were trimmed by 3 bases and 14 bases, with 22 bases remaining between them. CDR3 length: 13 amino acids. Written as DNA, the CDR3 is TGCAGCGTTGAGGGGGGCGGGGACCTCACCCTATACTTC. Translation: CSVEGGGDLTLYF.

The gene calls are TRBV2 and TRBJ2-7; D is unclear. Germline CDR1 is SNHLY and CDR2 is FYNNEI. The V gene lost 3 bases and the J gene lost 0 bases, with 12 bases spanning the gap. This CDR3 is 15 amino acids long. CDR3 loop: CASSDALLSSYEQYF. CDR3 DNA: TGTGCCAGCAGTGATGCGCTTCTAAGCTCCTACGAGCAGTACTTC. Using reference TRBV2 and TRBJ2-7 for the parts outside the CDR3, the full variable domain is EPEVTQTPSHQVTQMGQEVILRCVPISNHLYFYWYRQILGQKVEFLVSFYNNEISEKSEIFDDQFSVERPDGSNFTLKIRSTKLEDSAMYFCASSDALLSSYEQYFGPGTRLTVT.